This T cell receptor (beta chain) was captured by sequencing in a study of T cells in Graves' hyperthyroidism and ophthalmopathy. Findings of the study overall: A model built on 13 V-J features separated ophthalmopathy from stable hyperthyroidism.

A patient was excluded if there was uncontrolled infection, other autoimmune disease, pregnancy or lactation. Amplified regions were TCR beta CDR3 sequences from RNA transcripts. Initially, a first-round RT-PCR of the TCR CDR3 employed the HTBI primer set. MiXCR was run by TCRdb on the multiplex PCR reads, yielding one entry per CDR3 protein. The profile shows 530,000 or so distinct CDR3 sequences, roughly 17% of them singletons. Germline V gene lookup returns CDR1 LGHDT and CDR2 YNNKEL (reference sequence). There are 13 residues in the CDR3. V lost 1 base and J 5 bases, leaving 3 bases between the germline ends. This clonotype was counted ten times or more. The antigen is undetermined.

Material: blood. This clonotype was obtained from a woman between 18 and 29 years old with Graves' ophthalmopathy. The chain is built from TRBV3-1 and TRBJ1-6; the D is unclear. The chain's CDR3 is CASSQGNNSPLHF. In DNA, the CDR3 is TGTGCCAGCAGCCAAGGCAATAATTCACCCCTCCACTTT.